This TCR beta chain was sequenced for a study of OX40 agonist ivuxolimab in advanced cancers. Study-wide background: Patients got intravenous ivuxolimab at 0.01 to 10 mg/kg every 2 weeks. With a range of about 23 to 85, age averaged roughly 61 years, and nearly 85% were male.

Turning to this clone: The antigen is unknown.

There are 15 residues in the CDR3. In germline, CDR1 is MDHEN, CDR2 SYDVKM. Trimming stripped 10 bases from V and 5 bases from J, with 22 bases between. TCRdb's table, derived via immunoSEQ multiplex PCR, lists solely in-frame clones and lacks some. The sample gives tens of thousands of clones, roughly 89% of which show up once; roughly 0.6% is in the top ten. General study results and limits: At 0.1 to 3.0 mg/kg, clonal expansion of CD4+ and CD8+ blood T cells had occurred by week 6.

Sequenced here: CD4+ or CD8+ T cells sorted from blood, sampled in a trial of the OX40 agonist ivuxolimab. The origin of this receptor is an adult with an advanced solid tumor such as melanoma, head and neck, liver or kidney cancer. The rearrangement joins TRBV28 to TRBJ2-3; D uncertain. The CDR3 DNA is TGTGCCACTTCCCCCCTGGCCACCCTTCGAGATACGCAGTATTTT. As protein: CATSPLATLRDTQYF.